This entry features one T cell receptor beta chain sequence. The antigen it recognizes is unknown. No base qualities exist here, and no much larger clone lies one base off it. Collaborating institutions collected whole blood in K2EDTA tubes following their own protocols. For TCRbeta analysis, collaborator samples were shipped as frozen whole blood, as isolated PBMCs, or as DNA extracted from either sample type. The immunoSEQ Assay, a bias-controlled multiplex PCR, was used to amplify TCRbeta CDR3 regions from genomic DNA. Processing in the source paper ran as follows. Within the assay, amplification of reference gene primers was used to estimate how many nucleated cells each sample contained. To quantify the absolute abundance of each unique TCRbeta CDR3 rearrangement, sequence reads were collapsed and filtered. For each sample, productive Simpson clonality was calculated by taking the square root of Simpson's diversity index across productive rearrangements. TCRdb mirrors the immuneACCESS table, restricted to in-frame sequences. Some clones are absent from its copies; in checked studies, under half trace to an unresolved V gene, and the reason for the others is unknown. V, J and clone size were drawn from that table, and D and trimming were deduced from the DNA. The sample profile shows around 190,000 clones; 60% to 85% of them were found once. In total, the top ten clones hold roughly 7.8% of the sample.

The data derive from a study of blood T cell repertoires in COVID-19 (dated by TCRdb to 2018 to 2020). Regarding the research as a whole: Samples covering the acute and convalescent phases of COVID-19 were provided by collaborators in the United States, Italy and Spain. The prospective study material was composed of cDNA or gDNA derived from T cells, B-cell-depleted T cells, or PBMCs. The repertoires were made available in a free public database intended to serve as a resource for research on the immune response to SARS-CoV-2. Samples were obtained from the ongoing ImmuneRACE study (first 160 participants) and from roughly 1,300 subjects provided by 6 global collaborators. A de-identified subject ID, COVID-19 status, age in years and sex were almost always included in the sample metadata. Deeply sampled blood TCRbeta repertoires from subjects exposed to, actively infected with, or recovered from COVID-19 were included in the dataset. Where available, HLA class I and class II types were obtained from metadata supplied by the sample provider rather than from assay-based typing.

Study-wide findings and limitations: Clinical and demographic metadata were provided uncurated, with the amount varying by source and participant.

The sequenced sample was peripheral blood. The origin of this receptor is a woman aged 45-60 years with active or convalescent COVID-19.

For the CDR3, the sequence is CASSPPESLGYTF. Read as DNA, the sequence is TGTGCCAGCAGCCCTCCCGAGTCTCTAGGCTACACCTTC. The V gene is TRBV4-2 and the J gene is TRBJ1-2; the D gene remains uncertain. V is cut by 4 bases and J by 8 bases, and the space between the germline ends is 14 bases. Counted from cysteine to phenylalanine, this CDR3 has 13 amino acids. Only CDR3 DNA remains: 39 bases, in frame from the first base. The germline V gene sets CDR1 to LGHNA and CDR2 to YNFKEQ.